A single sample is the source of the 26 T cell receptor beta chains below, sequenced in a study of Ad26.COV2.S vaccination and SARS-CoV-2 variants. Sample treatment: around 19 received Ad26.COV2.S at low or high dose, single or two shots; about 5 received placebo; per-sample allocation not given. All samples were drawn on day 63, counting from the first vaccine or placebo injection. Using immunoSEQ multiplex PCR, the repertoire was profiled, and TCRdb retains in-frame clones only, with some absent. In the table there are roughly 380,000 clones, roughly 90% of which are singletons. The source material was peripheral blood, sampled in a trial of Ad26.COV2.S vaccine versus placebo. The receptor source for this set is a person between 18 and 65 years old who received the Ad26.COV2.S COVID-19 vaccine or a placebo.

This chain joins TRBV6-6 and TRBJ1-1, with D perhaps matching TRBD1 (6 bases). The ends were cut back, 5 bases at V and 7 bases at J, with 17 bases in the middle. Germline loops: CDR1 MNHNY, CDR2 SVGAGI (reference sequence). This CDR3 region has 14 residues. DNA of the CDR3: TGTGCCAGCAGTCCAACCGGGACAACCCATGAAGCTTTCTTT. Translation: CASSPTGTTHEAFF.

This clone turned up a few times. This chain connects TRBV6-4 to TRBJ2-3, with D possibly being TRBD2 (5 bases). V lost 0 bases to trimming and J lost 2 bases, with 9 bases between them. Germline V lookup: CDR1 MRHNA, CDR2 SNTAGT. This CDR3 region has 15 residues. CDR3 sequence reads: CASSDSAGTTDTQYF. In DNA, the CDR3 is TGTGCCAGCAGTGACTCCGCGGGCACCACAGATACGCAGTATTTT.

This clone was seen only once. The chain carries TRBV20-1 and TRBJ2-1, with no clear D. CDR3 length: 13 amino acids. V lost 3 bases and J 2 bases, leaving 8 bases between the germline ends. Germline CDR1 DFQATT, CDR2 SNEGSKA (reference sequence). The CDR3 loop reads CSASADPYNEQFF. CDR3 nucleotides: TGCAGTGCTAGTGCGGACCCCTACAATGAGCAGTTCTTC.

The chain carries TRBV6-5 and TRBJ2-2; D ambiguous. The V end lost 6 bases, the J end lost 6 bases, and 11 bases lay between the germline ends. CDR1 and CDR2 (germline): MNHEY, SVGAGI. The CDR3 runs 13 residues. The CDR3 sequence is CASSPRVPGELFF. CDR3 bases: TGTGCCAGCAGCCCACGGGTACCCGGGGAGCTGTTTTTT.

J is TRBJ2-7 and V is TRBV6-2 or TRBV6-3; D might be TRBD1 (5 bases). V gave up 2 bases and J gave up 1 base, with 15 bases separating them. This CDR3 has 16 residues. Germline V gene lookup returns CDR1 MNHEY and CDR2 SVGEGT. The CDR3 sequence is CASSYIRVPFSYEQYF. As DNA, the CDR3 is TGTGCCAGCAGTTACATCAGGGTCCCTTTTTCCTACGAGCAGTACTTC.

The gene calls are TRBV5-1 and TRBJ2-1, with 7 bases matching TRBD2. The CDR3 runs to 12 residues. Per germline, CDR1 SGHRS and CDR2 YFSETQ. Trimming cost V 3 bases and J 9 bases; bases outside gene matches: 3. CDR3 residues: CASSWGGAEQFF. For the CDR3, the DNA is TGCGCCAGCAGCTGGGGAGGGGCTGAGCAGTTCTTC. Variable domain in full (rest from reference TRBV5-1 and TRBJ2-1): KAGVTQTPRYLIKTRGQQVTLSCSPISGHRSVSWYQQTPGQGLQFLFEYFSETQRNKGNFPGRFSGRQFSNSRSEMNVSTLELGDSALYLCASSWGGAEQFFGPGTRLTVL.

CDR3 bases: TGTGCCAGCAAGAGACAGGGGGCGCCTAATGAAAAACTGTTTTTT. The encoded protein is CASKRQGAPNEKLFF. V gene TRBV28 combines with J gene TRBJ1-4; TRBD1 matches at 10 bases. This CDR3 has 15 amino acids. The V gene's germline CDR1 is MDHEN and CDR2 SYDVKM. V gave up 7 bases and J gave up 3 bases; unmatched junction bases: 5.

This clone has a handful of counts. V is TRBV6-4 and J is TRBJ2-2; the D is unclear. Trimming took off 5 bases at V and 2 bases at J, with 6 bases between the two ends. The CDR3 covers 13 residues. CDR1 MRHNA and CDR2 SNTAGT come from the germline V gene. In nucleotides, the CDR3 is TGTGCCAGCAGTCCCTCTAACACCGGGGAGCTGTTTTTT. Translation gives CASSPSNTGELFF.

The CDR3 loop reads CASRTIIPSEVGSVGYTF. The CDR3 DNA follows: TGTGCCAGCAGAACCATCATACCCTCGGAGGTTGGAAGTGTAGGCTACACCTTC. The gene calls are TRBV28 and TRBJ1-2; unclear D gene. The CDR3 has 18 amino acids. The germline gives CDR1 MDHEN, CDR2 SYDVKM. V lost 6 bases, J lost 8 bases, and 31 bases lay in between.

The CDR3 spells CASSLGGGTETQYF. Written as DNA, the CDR3 is TGTGCCAGCAGCTTAGGGGGGGGTACAGAGACCCAGTACTTC. The V call is TRBV7-8, the J call TRBJ2-5, with 7 bases identical to TRBD2. CDR1 is SGHVS, CDR2 FQNEAQ, per germline. V lost 1 base, J lost 4 bases, and 3 bases stayed unmatched. CDR3 length equals 14 residues.

The chain has TRBV13 and TRBJ2-1; 9 nucleotides line up with TRBD2. The CDR3 totals 16 residues. Germline loops: CDR1 PRHDT, CDR2 FYEKMQ (reference sequence). V lost 10 bases, J lost 8 bases, and 18 bases stayed unmatched. This CDR3 reads CATFPESGGGAYEQFF. In DNA form, the CDR3 reads TGTGCCACCTTCCCGGAAAGTGGCGGGGGGGCCTATGAGCAGTTCTTC.

The chain recombines TRBV28 with TRBJ2-2, with 8 bases identical to TRBD2. Germline CDR1 reads MDHEN; CDR2 reads SYDVKM. CDR3 size: 16 residues. V lost 4 bases and J lost 7; bases outside the gene matches: 11. The CDR3 sequence: CASSSRLAIRIGELFF. The CDR3 nucleotides read TGTGCCAGCAGTTCCCGACTAGCGATAAGGATCGGGGAGCTGTTTTTT.

This CDR3 is CASSLLRDGNQPQHF. The CDR3 DNA reads TGTGCCAGTAGTCTCCTGCGGGATGGGAATCAGCCCCAGCATTTT. The rearrangement uses TRBV19 and TRBJ1-5; D remains unclear. The CDR3 spans 15 residues. Looked up from germline, CDR1 is LNHDA and CDR2 is SQIVND (reference sequence). V lost 5 bases and J lost 4, with 15 bases in between.

The chain employs TRBV30 and TRBJ2-5; no clear D. The CDR3 has 13 amino acids. V shed 2 bases and J shed 5 bases, with 12 bases lying between them. Germline assignment: CDR1 GTSNPN and CDR2 SVGIG (reference sequence). The chain's CDR3 is CAWSPRPSETQYF. DNA for the CDR3: TGTGCCTGGAGTCCACGACCGTCGGAGACCCAGTACTTC.

This sequence joins TRBV5-8 and TRBJ1-2; D uncertain. V was trimmed by 4 bases and J by 2 bases, leaving 18 bases between them. The CDR3 spans 16 residues. CDR1 SGHTS and CDR2 YDEGEE come from the germline V gene. Written as DNA, the CDR3 is TGTGCCAGCAGCGCGGGAGGCTGGGTCTCCAACTATGGCTACACCTTC. It encodes CASSAGGWVSNYGYTF.

J is TRBJ1-1 and V is TRBV10-3, with D uncertain. The germline gives CDR1 ENHRY, CDR2 SYGVKD. The CDR3 is 12 amino acids. V shed 5 bases and J shed 0 bases, with 4 bases lying between them. The DNA of the CDR3 is TGTGCCATCAGTTCTTTGAACACTGAAGCTTTCTTT. It specifies CAISSLNTEAFF.

This clone was observed a single time. The chain recombines TRBV7-2 with TRBJ1-2, with unresolved D. This CDR3 spans 14 amino acids. Trimming shortened V by 5 bases and J by 3 bases, and 13 bases separated the two germline ends. CDR1 is SGHTA, CDR2 FQGNSA, per germline. DNA of the CDR3: TGTGCCAGCAGCCCGCCGGAGGCCTACTATGGCTACACCTTC. It specifies CASSPPEAYYGYTF.

In its sample, this clone was seen once. J is TRBJ1-5 and V is TRBV28, with no clear D. Deletions cut 6 bases from V and 3 bases from J, with 12 bases between. The length of the CDR3 is 14 residues. Looked up from germline, CDR1 is MDHEN and CDR2 is SYDVKM. The CDR3 is CASRFVAVNQPQHF. CDR3 DNA: TGTGCCAGCAGGTTCGTGGCGGTCAATCAGCCCCAGCATTTT.

CDR3 sequence: CASSQDLTGFKFF. The DNA for the CDR3 is TGCGCCAGCAGCCAAGACCTTACAGGGTTCAAGTTCTTC. The chain employs TRBV4-3 and TRBJ2-1, with D perhaps TRBD1 (6 bases). This CDR3 spans 13 amino acids. Germline lookup yields CDR1 LGHNA and CDR2 YSLEER. The V gene lost 0 bases and the J gene lost 14 bases, with 14 bases spanning the gap.

This chain joins TRBV29-1 and TRBJ2-2, with D uncertain. Trimming left V 0 bases short and J 2 bases short, with 10 bases between. The CDR3 is 15 residues long. Per germline, CDR1 SQVTM and CDR2 ANQGSEA. CDR3 in amino acids: CSVEEGPANTGELFF. In DNA form, the CDR3 reads TGCAGCGTTGAAGAAGGTCCCGCTAACACCGGGGAGCTGTTTTTT.

The J gene is TRBJ2-6, the V gene TRBV28; no clear D. CDR1 and CDR2 (germline): MDHEN, SYDVKM. V was clipped by 5 bases and J by 0 bases, with 8 bases between them. This CDR3 spans 15 amino acids. This chain's CDR3 is CASSKTDSGANVLTF. Here the CDR3 DNA reads TGTGCCAGCAGTAAAACAGACTCTGGGGCCAACGTCCTGACTTTC.

CDR3 amino acids: CAWSPTLEKLFF. In DNA, the CDR3 is TGTGCCTGGAGTCCAACTCTTGAAAAACTGTTTTTT. The V and J genes are TRBV30 and TRBJ1-4; D is unclear. Trimming took off 2 bases at V and 7 bases at J, with 8 bases between the two ends. The CDR3 spans 12 residues. The germline V gene has CDR1 GTSNPN and CDR2 SVGIG (reference sequence).

The chain uses TRBV7-9 and TRBJ2-7; 7 positions agree with TRBD2. Germline lookup yields CDR1 SEHNR and CDR2 FQNEAQ (reference sequence). The CDR3 contains 15 residues. V shed 1 base, J shed 0 bases, and the junction held 3 bases outside the gene matches. CDR3: CASSLEGGSSYEQYF. The DNA for the CDR3 is TGTGCCAGCAGCTTAGAGGGCGGGAGCTCCTACGAGCAGTACTTC.

A few counts support this clone. The chain couples TRBV14 to TRBJ2-7, with D perhaps TRBD1 (7 bases). V was cut by 4 bases and J by 4 bases, with 23 bases left in between. The germline V gene encodes CDR1 SGHDN and CDR2 FVKESK. This CDR3 has 17 amino acids. DNA of the CDR3: TGTGCCAGCAGCCCTCATACGGGGGACAGACCTCTTTACGAGCAGTACTTC. This translates into CASSPHTGDRPLYEQYF.

The chain combines TRBV4-3 with TRBJ1-2; tentatively, D is TRBD1 (6 bases). The CDR3 is 14 residues long. Germline-derived CDR1 and CDR2 are LGHNA and YSLEER. Trimming pared 4 bases from V and 5 bases from J, leaving 14 bases between. The CDR3 sequence: CASSPLRGTYGYTF. CDR3 nucleotide sequence: TGCGCCAGCAGCCCACTGAGGGGGACTTATGGCTACACCTTC.

The V call is TRBV19, the J call TRBJ1-5; possibly TRBD1 for D (5 bases). V was cut by 4 bases and J by 0 bases, with 7 bases left in between. Germline CDR1 is LNHDA and CDR2 is SQIVND (reference sequence). The CDR3 totals 14 residues. The CDR3 nucleotides are TGTGCCAGTAGTAAGACAGATAGCAATCAGCCCCAGCATTTT. Translated, it gives CASSKTDSNQPQHF.